This note documents a single TCR beta chain sequence. Its antigen is currently unknown. The data were obtained in a study of shared clonotypes between healthy human individuals. Findings of the study overall: Represented diversity, genetic and exposure-history alike, was limited by few donors. Shared across a handful of donors were around 5% of the naive CD4 clonotypes.

Libraries were prepared by immunoSEQ multiplex PCR; TCRdb keeps only in-frame clonotypes and omits some of them. The top ten hold about 0.37% of the sample, which has 2.3 million or so clones, 93% seen once. Only Caucasian adults living in Nashville, Tennessee served as donors. V was clipped by 4 bases and J by 6 bases; unmatched bases: 7. This CDR3 is 14 amino acids long. CDR1 and CDR2 from the germline V gene are SGHRS and YFSETQ. The V gene is TRBV5-1, the J gene TRBJ2-3; 8 positions match TRBD1. The source material was naive CD4+ T cells from PBMCs. The subset: CD45RA+ positively selected. The receptor comes from a young man in good health. Some clones in this sample may be carry-over from other donors' samples. CDR3 sequence (DNA): TGCGCCAGCAGCGATCGGACAGGGAGCGATACGCAGTATTTT. This gives the protein CASSDRTGSDTQYF. The full variable domain, completed using reference TRBV5-1 and TRBJ2-3, is KAGVTQTPRYLIKTRGQQVTLSCSPISGHRSVSWYQQTPGQGLQFLFEYFSETQRNKGNFPGRFSGRQFSNSRSEMNVSTLELGDSALYLCASSDRTGSDTQYFGPGTRLTVL.